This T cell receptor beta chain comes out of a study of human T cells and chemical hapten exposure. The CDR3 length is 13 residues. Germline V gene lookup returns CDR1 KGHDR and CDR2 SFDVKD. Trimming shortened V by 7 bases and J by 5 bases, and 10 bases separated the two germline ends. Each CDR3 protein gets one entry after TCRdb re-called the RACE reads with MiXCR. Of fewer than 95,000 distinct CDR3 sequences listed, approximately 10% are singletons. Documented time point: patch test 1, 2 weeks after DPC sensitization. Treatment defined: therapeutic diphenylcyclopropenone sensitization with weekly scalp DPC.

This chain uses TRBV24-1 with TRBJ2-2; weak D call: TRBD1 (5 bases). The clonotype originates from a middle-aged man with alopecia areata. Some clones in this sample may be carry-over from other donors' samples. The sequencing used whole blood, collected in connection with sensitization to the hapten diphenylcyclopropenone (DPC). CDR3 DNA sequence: TGTGCCACCAGGTCGTCAGGGACCGGGGAGCTGTTTTTT. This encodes CATRSSGTGELFF.